This T cell receptor beta chain emerged from a study of T cell responses to AZD1222 COVID-19 vaccine. Study results and limitations: When two AZD1222 doses had been given, Spike-specific TCR breadth and depth rose. Baseline serology detected seropositivity in only a handful of AZD1222 recipients. Clonal diversity was possibly underestimated, and white British individuals and females predominated among donors.

Measured with immunoSEQ multiplex PCR; TCRdb has only the in-frame clones, and not every one. The sample yields roughly 170,000 clones, over 80% seen once. To note about this clone: Its antigen remains unidentified.

This CDR3 contains 17 residues. Per germline, CDR1 LGHNA and CDR2 YSLEER. The V segment lost 3 bases and the J segment 2 bases; nucleotides outside the gene matches: 9. Sequenced material: peripheral blood, taken on day 0 of AZD1222 vaccination. V gene TRBV4-3 combines with J gene TRBJ2-2, with TRBD2 identical over 7 bases. The sequence was collected from an adult in good health. The CDR3 DNA reads TGCGCCAGCAGCCATACGGTTCTAGCGGTAAACACCGGGGAGCTGTTTTTT. Amino acids: CASSHTVLAVNTGELFF.